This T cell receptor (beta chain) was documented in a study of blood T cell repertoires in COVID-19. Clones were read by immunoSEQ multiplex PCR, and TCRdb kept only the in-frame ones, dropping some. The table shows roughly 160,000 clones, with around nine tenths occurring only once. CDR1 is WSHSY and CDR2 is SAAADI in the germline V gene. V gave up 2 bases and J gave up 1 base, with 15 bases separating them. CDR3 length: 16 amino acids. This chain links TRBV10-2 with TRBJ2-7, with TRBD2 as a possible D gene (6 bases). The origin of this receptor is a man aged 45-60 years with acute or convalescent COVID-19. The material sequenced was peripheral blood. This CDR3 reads CASSEASGPTSYEQYF. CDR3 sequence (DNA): TGCGCCAGCAGTGAGGCAAGCGGGCCGACTTCCTACGAGCAGTACTTC.